Each of the 6 T cell receptor beta chains below was sequenced from the same sample in a study of T cell changes during pregnancy in multiple sclerosis. Sequenced by immunoSEQ multiplex PCR; TCRdb stores in-frame clones only, minus some. The table lists some 56,000 clones, about 93% of them singletons. Material: peripheral blood, obtained in the third trimester of pregnancy. These receptors were obtained from a female donor in good health, enrolled as a control in a pregnancy study.

V is TRBV9 and J is TRBJ1-2, with a possible D match to TRBD1 (5 bases). Trimming left V 0 bases short and J 8 bases short, with 11 bases between. This CDR3 is built from 13 residues. Germline lookup yields CDR1 SGDLS and CDR2 YYNGEE. DNA for the CDR3: TGTGCCAGCAGCGTAGTAGAAGGGGTAGGCTACACCTTC. It yields the protein CASSVVEGVGYTF. The variable domain in full, completed from reference TRBV9 and TRBJ1-2, reads DSGVTQTPKHLITATGQRVTLRCSPRSGDLSVYWYQQSLDQGLQFLIQYYNGEERAKGNILERFSAQQFPDLHSELNLSSLELGDSALYFCASSVVEGVGYTFGSGTRLTVV.

The V gene is TRBV6-6, the J gene TRBJ1-4; D may be TRBD1 (6 bases). CDR1 MNHNY and CDR2 SVGAGI come from the germline V gene (reference sequence). V shed 5 bases and J shed 2 bases, with 12 bases lying between them. CDR3 length: 15 amino acids. CDR3 DNA sequence: TGTGCCAGCAGTCGCAACAGGGTTACTAATGAAAAACTGTTTTTT. Its protein product is CASSRNRVTNEKLFF.

The J gene is TRBJ1-2, the V gene TRBV4-3; the D is unclear. The CDR3 spans 15 residues. Deletions cut 0 bases from V and 1 base from J, with 9 bases between. Germline V gene sequence: CDR1 LGHNA, CDR2 YSLEER. CDR3 sequence (DNA): TGCGCCAGCAGCCAAGATCGGAGCCTTAACTATGGCTACACCTTC. It is translated as CASSQDRSLNYGYTF.

This chain uses TRBV7-9 with TRBJ2-5; D may be TRBD1 (5 bases). The germline V gene encodes CDR1 SEHNR and CDR2 FQNEAQ (reference sequence). Trimming shortened V by 8 bases and J by 4 bases, and 11 bases separated the two germline ends. The CDR3 covers 12 residues. CDR3 sequence (DNA): TGTGCCAGCGCAGGGTGGTCAGAGACCCAGTACTTC. Translating gives CASAGWSETQYF.

This chain joins TRBV7-9 and TRBJ2-7; 7 positions match TRBD1. Germline CDR1 reads SEHNR; CDR2 reads FQNEAQ (reference sequence). The CDR3 is made up of 15 amino acids. V was clipped by 3 bases and J by 2 bases; unmatched bases: 7. The CDR3 spells CASSFPGQITYEQYF. In nucleotides, the CDR3 is TGTGCCAGCAGCTTCCCGGGACAGATAACCTACGAGCAGTACTTC. Supplemented by reference TRBV7-9 and TRBJ2-7, the full variable domain reads DTGVSQNPRHKITKRGQNVTFRCDPISEHNRLYWYRQTLGQGPEFLTYFQNEAQLEKSRLLSDRFSAERPKGSFSTLEIQRTEQGDSAMYLCASSFPGQITYEQYFGPGTRLTVT.

The chain links TRBV28 to TRBJ2-3; 14 positions agree with TRBD2. The CDR3 totals 17 residues. V was clipped by 6 bases and J by 2 bases; unmatched bases: 7. From germline, CDR1 is MDHEN and CDR2 SYDVKM. In DNA, the CDR3 is TGTGCCAGCAGCGACGGACTAGCGGGAGGAGTCACAGATACGCAGTATTTT. Protein sequence: CASSDGLAGGVTDTQYF.